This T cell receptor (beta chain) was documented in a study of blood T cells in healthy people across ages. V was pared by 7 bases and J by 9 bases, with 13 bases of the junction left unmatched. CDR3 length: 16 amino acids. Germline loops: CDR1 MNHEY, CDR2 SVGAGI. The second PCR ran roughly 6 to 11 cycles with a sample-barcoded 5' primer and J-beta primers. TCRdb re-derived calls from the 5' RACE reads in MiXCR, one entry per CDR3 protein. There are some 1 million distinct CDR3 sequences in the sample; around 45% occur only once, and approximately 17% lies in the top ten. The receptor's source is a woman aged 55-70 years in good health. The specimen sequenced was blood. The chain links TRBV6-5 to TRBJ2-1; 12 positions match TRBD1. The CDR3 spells CASKGDPGQGAGEQFF. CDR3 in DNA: TGTGCCAGCAAAGGGGATCCGGGACAGGGGGCTGGTGAGCAGTTCTTC.